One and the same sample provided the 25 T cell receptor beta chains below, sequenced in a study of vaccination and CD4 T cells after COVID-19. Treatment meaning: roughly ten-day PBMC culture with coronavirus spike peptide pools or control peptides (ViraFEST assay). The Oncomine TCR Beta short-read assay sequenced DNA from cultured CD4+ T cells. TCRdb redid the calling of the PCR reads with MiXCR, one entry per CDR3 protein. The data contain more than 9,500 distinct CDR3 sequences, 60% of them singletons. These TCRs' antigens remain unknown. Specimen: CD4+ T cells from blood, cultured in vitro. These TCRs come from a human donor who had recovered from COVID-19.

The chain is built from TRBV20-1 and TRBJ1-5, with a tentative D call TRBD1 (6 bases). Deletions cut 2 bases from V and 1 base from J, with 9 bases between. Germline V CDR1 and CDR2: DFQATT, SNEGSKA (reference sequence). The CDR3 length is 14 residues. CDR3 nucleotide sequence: TGCAGTGCTAGAAGAGGGGGGAGCAATCAGCCCCAGCATTTT. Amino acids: CSARRGGSNQPQHF.

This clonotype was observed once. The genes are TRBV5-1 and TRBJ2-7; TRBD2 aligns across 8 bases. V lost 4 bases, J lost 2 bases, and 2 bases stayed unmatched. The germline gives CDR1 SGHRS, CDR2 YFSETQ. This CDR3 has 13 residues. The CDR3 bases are TGCGCCAGCAGCCCGGGACTAGCCTACGAGCAGTACTTC. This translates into CASSPGLAYEQYF. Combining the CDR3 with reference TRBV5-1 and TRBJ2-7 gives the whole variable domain KAGVTQTPRYLIKTRGQQVTLSCSPISGHRSVSWYQQTPGQGLQFLFEYFSETQRNKGNFPGRFSGRQFSNSRSEMNVSTLELGDSALYLCASSPGLAYEQYFGPGTRLTVT.

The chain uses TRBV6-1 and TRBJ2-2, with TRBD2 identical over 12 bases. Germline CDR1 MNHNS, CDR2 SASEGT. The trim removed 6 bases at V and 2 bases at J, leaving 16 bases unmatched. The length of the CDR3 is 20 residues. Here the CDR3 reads CASRDLGLAGPWGNTGELFF. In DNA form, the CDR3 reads TGTGCCAGCAGAGATCTTGGACTAGCGGGACCTTGGGGTAACACCGGGGAGCTGTTTTTT.

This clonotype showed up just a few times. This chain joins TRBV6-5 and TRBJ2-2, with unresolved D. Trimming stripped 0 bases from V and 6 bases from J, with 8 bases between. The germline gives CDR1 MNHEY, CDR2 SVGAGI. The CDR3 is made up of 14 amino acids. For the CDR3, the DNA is TGTGCCAGCAGTTACTCCCCAACGGCCGGGGAGCTGTTTTTT. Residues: CASSYSPTAGELFF.

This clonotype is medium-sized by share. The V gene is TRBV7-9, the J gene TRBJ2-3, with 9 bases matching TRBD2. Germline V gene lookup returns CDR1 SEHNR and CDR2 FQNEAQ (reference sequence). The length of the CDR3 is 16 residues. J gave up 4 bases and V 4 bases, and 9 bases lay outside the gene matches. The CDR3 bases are TGTGCCAGCAGCTGGAGTTTAGCGGGAGCCTCAGATACGCAGTATTTT. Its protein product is CASSWSLAGASDTQYF.

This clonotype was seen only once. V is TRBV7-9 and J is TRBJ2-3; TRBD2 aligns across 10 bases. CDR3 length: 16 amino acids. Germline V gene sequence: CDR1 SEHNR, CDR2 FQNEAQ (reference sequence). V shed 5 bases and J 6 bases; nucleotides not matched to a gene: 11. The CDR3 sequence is CASSPSLAGVADTQYF. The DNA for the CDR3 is TGTGCCAGCAGCCCCTCCCTAGCGGGAGTAGCCGATACGCAGTATTTT.

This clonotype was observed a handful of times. The CDR3 here is CASSPFWGDGNQPQHF. The CDR3 nucleotides are TGTGCCAGCAGTCCCTTCTGGGGAGACGGCAATCAGCCCCAGCATTTT. The chain carries TRBV2 and TRBJ1-5; D unclear. Germline V gene lookup returns CDR1 SNHLY and CDR2 FYNNEI. The CDR3 spans 16 residues. V was shortened by 5 bases and J by 2 bases, with 16 bases between the two germline ends.

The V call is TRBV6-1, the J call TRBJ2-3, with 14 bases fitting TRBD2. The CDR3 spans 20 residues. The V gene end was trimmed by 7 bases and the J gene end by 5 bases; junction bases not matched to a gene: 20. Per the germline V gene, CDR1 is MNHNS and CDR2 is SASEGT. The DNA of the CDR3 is TGTGCCAGCAATTCAACAAGACTAGCGGGAGGGCCATCGCGCCTAGATACGCAGTATTTT. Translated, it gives CASNSTRLAGGPSRLDTQYF.

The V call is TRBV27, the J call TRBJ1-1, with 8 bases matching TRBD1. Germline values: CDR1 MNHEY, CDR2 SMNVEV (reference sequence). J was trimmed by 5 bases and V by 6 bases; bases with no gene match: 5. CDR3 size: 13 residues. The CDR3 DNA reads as TGTGCCAGCAGCAACAGGGGGAGGACTGAAGCTTTCTTT. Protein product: CASSNRGRTEAFF.

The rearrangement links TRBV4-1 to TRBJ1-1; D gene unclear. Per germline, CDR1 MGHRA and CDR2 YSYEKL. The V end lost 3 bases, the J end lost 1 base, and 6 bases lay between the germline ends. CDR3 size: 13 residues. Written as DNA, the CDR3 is TGCGCCAGCAGCCACTGGTGGAACACTGAAGCTTTCTTT. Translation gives CASSHWWNTEAFF.

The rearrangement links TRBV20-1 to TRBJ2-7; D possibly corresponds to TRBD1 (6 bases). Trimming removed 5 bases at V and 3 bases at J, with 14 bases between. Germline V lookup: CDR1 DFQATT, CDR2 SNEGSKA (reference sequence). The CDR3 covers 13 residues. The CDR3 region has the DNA TGCAGTGCTGTCAACAGGGCCTACTACGAGCAGTACTTC. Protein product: CSAVNRAYYEQYF.

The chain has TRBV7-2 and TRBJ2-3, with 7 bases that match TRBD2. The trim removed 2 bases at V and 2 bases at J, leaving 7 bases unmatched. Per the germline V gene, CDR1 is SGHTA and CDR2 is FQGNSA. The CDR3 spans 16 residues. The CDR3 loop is CASSLLPSGLTDTQYF. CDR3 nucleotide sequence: TGTGCCAGCAGCTTACTGCCTAGCGGCCTCACAGATACGCAGTATTTT. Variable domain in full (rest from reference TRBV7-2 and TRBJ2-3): GAGVSQSPSNKVTEKGKDVELRCDPISGHTALYWYRQSLGQGLEFLIYFQGNSAPDKSGLPSDRFSAERTGGSVSTLTIQRTQQEDSAVYLCASSLLPSGLTDTQYFGPGTRLTVL.

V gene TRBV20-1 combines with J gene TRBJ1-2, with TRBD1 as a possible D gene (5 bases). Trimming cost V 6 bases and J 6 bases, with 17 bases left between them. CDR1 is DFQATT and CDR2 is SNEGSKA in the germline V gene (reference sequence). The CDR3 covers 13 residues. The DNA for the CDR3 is TGCAGTGCCCGTGGACACCTTCTCGATGGCTACACCTTC. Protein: CSARGHLLDGYTF.

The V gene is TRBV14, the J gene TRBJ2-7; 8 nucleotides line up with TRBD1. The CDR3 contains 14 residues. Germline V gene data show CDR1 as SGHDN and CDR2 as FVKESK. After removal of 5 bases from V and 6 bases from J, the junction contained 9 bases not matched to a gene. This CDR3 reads CASSYRTGPGEQYF. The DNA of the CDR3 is TGTGCCAGCAGCTACCGGACAGGGCCAGGCGAGCAGTACTTC.

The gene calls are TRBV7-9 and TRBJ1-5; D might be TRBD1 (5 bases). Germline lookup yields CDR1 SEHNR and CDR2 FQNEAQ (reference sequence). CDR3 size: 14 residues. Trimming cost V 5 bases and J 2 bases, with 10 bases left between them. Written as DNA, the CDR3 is TGTGCCAGCAGCCCGGGGGGGGGCAATCAGCCCCAGCATTTT. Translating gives CASSPGGGNQPQHF.

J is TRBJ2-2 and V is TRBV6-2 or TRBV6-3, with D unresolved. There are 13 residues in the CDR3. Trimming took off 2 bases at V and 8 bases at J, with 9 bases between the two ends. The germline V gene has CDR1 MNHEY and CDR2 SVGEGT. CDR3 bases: TGTGCCAGCAGTTACCGGGTAACTGGGGAGCTGTTTTTT. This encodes CASSYRVTGELFF.

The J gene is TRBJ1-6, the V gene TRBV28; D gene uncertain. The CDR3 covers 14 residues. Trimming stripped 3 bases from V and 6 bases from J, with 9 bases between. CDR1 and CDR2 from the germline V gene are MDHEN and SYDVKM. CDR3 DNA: TGTGCCAGCAGTTTTATGTCGGTTAATTCACCCCTCCACTTT. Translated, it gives CASSFMSVNSPLHF.

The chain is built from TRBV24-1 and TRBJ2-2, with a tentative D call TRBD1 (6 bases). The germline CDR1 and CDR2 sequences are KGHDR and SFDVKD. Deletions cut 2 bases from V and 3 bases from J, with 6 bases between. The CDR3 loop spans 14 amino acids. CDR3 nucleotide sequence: TGTGCCACCAGTGATTACAGGGACACCGGGGAGCTGTTTTTT. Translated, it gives CATSDYRDTGELFF.

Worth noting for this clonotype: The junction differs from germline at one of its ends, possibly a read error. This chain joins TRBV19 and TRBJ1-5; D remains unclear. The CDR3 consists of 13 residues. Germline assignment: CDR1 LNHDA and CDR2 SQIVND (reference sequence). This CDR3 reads CASSIESNQPQHF. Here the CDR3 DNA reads TGTGCCAGTAGTATCGAGTCGAATCAGCCTCAGCATTTT.

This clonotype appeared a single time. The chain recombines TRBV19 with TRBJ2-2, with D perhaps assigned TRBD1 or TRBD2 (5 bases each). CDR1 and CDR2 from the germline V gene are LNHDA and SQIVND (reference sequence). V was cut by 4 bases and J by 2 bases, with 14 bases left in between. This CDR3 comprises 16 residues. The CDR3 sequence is CASSKYGTANTGELFF. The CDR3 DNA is TGTGCCAGTAGTAAATACGGGACGGCCAACACCGGGGAGCTGTTTTTT.

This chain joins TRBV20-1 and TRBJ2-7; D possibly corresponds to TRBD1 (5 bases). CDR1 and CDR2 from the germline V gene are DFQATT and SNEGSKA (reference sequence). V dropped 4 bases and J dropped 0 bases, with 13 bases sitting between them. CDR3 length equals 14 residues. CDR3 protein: CSAKRQLGSYEQYF. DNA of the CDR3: TGCAGTGCTAAGAGACAGTTAGGCTCCTACGAGCAGTACTTC.

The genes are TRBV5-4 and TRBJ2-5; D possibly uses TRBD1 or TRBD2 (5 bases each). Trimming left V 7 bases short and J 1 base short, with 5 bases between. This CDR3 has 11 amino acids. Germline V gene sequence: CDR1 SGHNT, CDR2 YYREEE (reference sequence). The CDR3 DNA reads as TGTGCCAGCGGGACCCAAGAGACCCAGTACTTC. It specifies CASGTQETQYF.

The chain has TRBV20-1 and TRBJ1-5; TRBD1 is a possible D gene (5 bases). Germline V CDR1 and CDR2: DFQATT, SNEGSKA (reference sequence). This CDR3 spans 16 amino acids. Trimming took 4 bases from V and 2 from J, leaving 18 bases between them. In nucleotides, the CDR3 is TGCAGTGCTACCCGAACCTCAGGGTCAGGCAATCAGCCCCAGCATTTT. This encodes CSATRTSGSGNQPQHF.

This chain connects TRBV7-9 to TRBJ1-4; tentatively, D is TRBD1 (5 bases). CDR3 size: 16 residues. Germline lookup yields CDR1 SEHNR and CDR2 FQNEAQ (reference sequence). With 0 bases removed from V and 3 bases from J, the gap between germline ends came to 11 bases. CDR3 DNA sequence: TGTGCCAGCAGCTTAGCATCTGGGGCGGCTAATGAAAAACTGTTTTTT. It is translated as CASSLASGAANEKLFF.

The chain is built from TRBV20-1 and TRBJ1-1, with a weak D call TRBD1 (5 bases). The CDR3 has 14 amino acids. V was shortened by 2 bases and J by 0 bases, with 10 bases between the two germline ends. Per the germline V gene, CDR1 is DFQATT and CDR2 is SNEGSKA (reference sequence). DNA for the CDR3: TGCAGTGCTAGATCAGGGAATGTGAACACTGAAGCTTTCTTT. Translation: CSARSGNVNTEAFF.